This T cell receptor (beta chain) stems from a study of T cell changes during pregnancy in multiple sclerosis (dated by TCRdb to about 2019). Study-wide context: Changes in the T cell repertoire over the course of pregnancy were examined in this study in women with multiple sclerosis.

The receptor library was made with the immunoSEQ multiplex PCR assay. Entries here come from immuneACCESS through TCRdb and include only in-frame sequences with V and J called. Some clones fail to appear in such tables; in the studies checked, an unresolved V gene covers under half of the shortfall, and the cause of the remainder is unknown. The sample table lists around 69,000 clones, about 92% of them with a count of one. The ten biggest clones cover about 2.5% of the sample. Looking up the germline V gene yields CDR1 MNHEY and CDR2 SVGAGI. The V and J ends are trimmed by 2 bases and 1 base, leaving 11 bases between them. The CDR3 sequence holds 16 residues, the cysteine and phenylalanine included. The entry retains the CDR3 DNA only, 48 bases that are in frame from base 1. Notes on this clone: No antigen is known for it. No base-level quality is on record; no much larger clone is a single base apart.

The chain is encoded by TRBV6-5 joined to TRBJ2-2, with TRBD2 as a weak D call on 5 bases. This clonotype was sampled from a female donor with multiple sclerosis, enrolled in a pregnancy study. This specimen consisted of peripheral blood, obtained in the first trimester of pregnancy. The base sequence is TGTGCCAGCAGTTACCTCGGAGCGGTGAACACCGGGGAGCTGTTTTTT. This yields the protein CASSYLGAVNTGELFF.